This TCR beta chain derives from a study of blood T cell repertoires in COVID-19. The wider study: PBMCs, B-cell-depleted T cells, or T cells provided the cDNA or gDNA that made up the material.

The CDR3 is 16 residues long. The germline V gene has CDR1 SEHNR and CDR2 FQNEAQ (reference sequence). V was trimmed by 0 bases and J by 3 bases, leaving 9 bases between them. In the study's own analysis: Amplification of reference gene primers was used by the study to estimate nucleated cell counts. The data were produced by immunoSEQ multiplex PCR, yet TCRdb's version contains in-frame clones alone and is incomplete. That table furnishes V, J and clone size, whereas the DNA furnished D and trimming. The table records 65,000 to 75,000 clones, approximately 80% of them present only once. The rearrangement joins TRBV7-9 to TRBJ2-6; no firm D call. The sample comprised peripheral blood. This clonotype was obtained from a human donor in a cohort sampled during active COVID-19. The DNA for the CDR3 is TGTGCCAGCAGCTTAGCTAATCCGGGTGGGGCCAACGTCCTGACTTTC. Protein: CASSLANPGGANVLTF.